Listed below are T cell receptor beta chains from one sample, sequenced in a study of blood T cell repertoires in COVID-19. Sequencing used immunoSEQ multiplex PCR; TCRdb keeps in-frame clones, though not all of them. The data show about 74,000 clones, approximately 88% seen once. The sequenced material came from peripheral blood. Receptor source: a woman older than 75 with acute or convalescent COVID-19. CDR3s include the opening cysteine and the closing phenylalanine or tryptophan. The order of the fields is J gene, V gene, clone size, D gene, CDR3 DNA, CDR3 protein. D genes are given only for firm matches. Size is omitted from some rows. Given values are once, few, many or a class for expanded clones.

>TRBJ1-3|TRBV5-8|once|.
TGTGCCAGCAGCTTACAGGGTCACGCAGGAGGAAACACCATATATTTT
CASSLQGHAGGNTIYF
>TRBJ1-4|TRBV30|few|.
TGTGCCTGGAGGGTTGCAGGGGTGGATGAAAAACTGTTTTTT
CAWRVAGVDEKLFF
>TRBJ2-5|TRBV4-1|.|.
TGCGCCAGCAGCCAACCGTGGGACTCCCAAGAGACCCAGTACTTC
CASSQPWDSQETQYF
>TRBJ2-7|TRBV7-8|once|TRBD2
TGTGCCAGCGTTGGGACTAGCGGGACCTACGAGCAGTACTTC
CASVGTSGTYEQYF
>TRBJ2-7|TRBV29-1|.|.
TGCAGCGTTGAGCAGGGGCACTCCTACGAGCAGTACTTC
CSVEQGHSYEQYF
>TRBJ2-5|TRBV13|few|TRBD1
TGTGCCAGCAGCCTCACAAAGGACAGGCGTCCCGGGAAGACCCAGTACTTC
CASSLTKDRRPGKTQYF
>TRBJ2-1|TRBV9|once|TRBD2
TGTGCCAGCAGCTACGGACTAGCGGAGATCGACAATGAGCAGTTCTTC
CASSYGLAEIDNEQFF
>TRBJ1-1|TRBV29-1|.|.
TGCAGCGGATGGGGAATTACAGGGAGTATGAGTAACGCTGAAGCTTTCTTT
CSGWGITGSMSNAEAFF
>TRBJ1-2|TRBV4-3|.|TRBD1
TGCGCCAGCAGCCCTCCCGGGACAGGGTATGGCTACACCTTC
CASSPPGTGYGYTF
>TRBJ2-4|TRBV12-5|once|.
TGTGCTAGTGGTTTGGGGCAGCCTGGCGAGGGAAACATTCAGTACTTC
CASGLGQPGEGNIQYF
>TRBJ1-2|TRBV19|once|.
TGTGCCAGTAGTATTCCGGGAGGCGGCTACACCTTC
CASSIPGGGYTF
>TRBJ2-1|TRBV7-9|.|TRBD2
TGTGCCAGCAACCTGGGACTAGCGGGGGGAGGCAATGAGCAGTTCTTC
CASNLGLAGGGNEQFF
>TRBJ2-7|TRBV2|.|.
TGTGCCAGCAGGGAAGACATACCCAACTCCTACGAGCAGTACTTC
CASREDIPNSYEQYF
>TRBJ2-4|TRBV11-1|.|TRBD2
TGTGCCAGCAGCCCCCCAGGACTAGCGGGAAACATTCAGTACTTC
CASSPPGLAGNIQYF
>TRBJ1-2|TRBV29-1|.|.
TGCAGCGCCGAGGGCACTGCAGATGGCTACACCTTC
CSAEGTADGYTF
>TRBJ2-7|TRBV11-2|.|TRBD2
TGTGCCAGCAGCTTAGCTAGCGGGGGGGTCTACGAGCAGTACTTC
CASSLASGGVYEQYF
>TRBJ1-1|TRBV6-5|few|TRBD1
TGTGCCAGCAGTTACAACAGGGGCACTGAAGCTTTCTTT
CASSYNRGTEAFF
>TRBJ2-7|TRBV10-3|few|TRBD2
TGTGCCATCAGTGAGAGCGGCGGGAGGTACTCCTACGAGCAGTACTTC
CAISESGGRYSYEQYF
>TRBJ2-4|TRBV5-4|few|TRBD1
TGTGCCAGCAGCCCGGGACAGGGAGGAAACATTCAGTACTTC
CASSPGQGGNIQYF
>TRBJ2-3|TRBV5-1|.|TRBD2
TGCGCCAGCAGCTTGGCGGGACTAGCGGTTACAGATACGCAGTATTTT
CASSLAGLAVTDTQYF
>TRBJ1-2|TRBV2|.|TRBD1
TGTGCCAGCGGTACGCCGCTGCGATCGGCAGGGGGCAAGGATGGCTACACCTTC
CASGTPLRSAGGKDGYTF
>TRBJ1-1|TRBV6-6|.|.
TGTGCCAGCAGTCCTCCTGACACTGAAGCTTTCTTT
CASSPPDTEAFF
>TRBJ2-1|TRBV5-5|.|.
TGTGCCAGCAGCTTGAGGCCTAGCGACAATGAGCAGTTCTTC
CASSLRPSDNEQFF
>TRBJ2-1|TRBV30|.|.
TGTGCCTGGAGTGTACGACAGGGAGGACGGGAGCAGTTCTTC
CAWSVRQGGREQFF
>TRBJ1-4|TRBV5-1|.|TRBD1
TGCGCCAGCAGCTTCGGACAGGGGAGGGAAAAACTGTTTTTT
CASSFGQGREKLFF
>TRBJ2-7|TRBV9|.|TRBD2
TGTGCCAGCAGCGTAGCGGGAGCGGGGTTTTCCCCCTACGAGCAGTACTTC
CASSVAGAGFSPYEQYF
>TRBJ1-3|TRBV23-1|.|.
TGCGCCAGCAGTGGGCAGGCCGCCTCTGGAAACACCATATATTTT
CASSGQAASGNTIYF